This T cell receptor beta chain was found in a study of T cell responses to AZD1222 COVID-19 vaccine. Across the study: Some second doses came at about 4 weeks and others at about 12 weeks; these were pooled.

Method: immunoSEQ multiplex PCR; TCRdb's copy keeps in-frame clones and lacks some. Of around 200,000 clones in the sample, roughly 88% are singletons; the top ten hold approximately 0.49%. Remarks on this clone: The antigen is undetermined.

Study findings and constraints: Just 5 to 7 AZD1222 recipients tested seropositive at baseline. White British people made up most donors, females outnumbered males, and clonal diversity was possibly underestimated.

The sample in question was peripheral blood, obtained on day 0 of AZD1222 vaccination. The clonotype was recovered from an adult in good health.

The CDR3 DNA sequence: TGTGCCAGCAGCCAATGGGCCACGCGTTCACCCCTCCACTTT. Protein product: CASSQWATRSPLHF. The rearrangement links TRBV3-1 (or the pseudogene TRBV3-2) to TRBJ1-6; no clear D gene. Between the trimmed V and J ends, which lost 2 bases and 9 bases, there was a span of 11 bases. This CDR3 is 14 amino acids long. Germline loops: CDR1 LGHDT, CDR2 YNNKEL (reference sequence).